The entry below gives a single T cell receptor (beta chain) sequence along with its context. This clonotype has more than one count but fewer than ten. Its recognized antigen is unknown. No clone much larger than this one lies a single base away; base qualities are absent. TCR beta VDJ combination and CDR3 sequence profiling used genomic DNA as the template. An Illumina HiSeq 2000 was used for TCR repertoire sequencing. Per the authors' processing: Repertoires were assessed using TRBV/TRBJ rearrangement plots, CDR3 size and DJ length profiles, and Simpson's diversity index. The immunodominant clone was defined as the most abundant DNA sequence in deep sequencing data. CDR3 amino acid sequences were screened for sharing across subjects and compared with published repertoires and the VDJdb database. The public reads were run again by TCRdb, first through fastp at Q25 and then through MiXCR, and only productive beta chains were kept. Rows with a matching CDR3 protein are joined into one entry that keeps the most common DNA and genes. These V and J calls are TCRdb output, not the study's own analysis. The sample records some 290,000 distinct CDR3 sequences, 45% to 65% of which are singletons. The top ten clones comprise 8% of the sample.

The study deep-sequenced TCR repertoires of sorted CD4+ and CD8+ blood T cells from severe aplastic anemia patients and healthy subjects. Ficoll-Paque density gradient centrifugation was used to isolate peripheral blood mononuclear cells. Before DNA was extracted, CD4+ and CD8+ T cells were sorted using either FACS or magnetic beads. The data were obtained in a study of CD8+CD57+ T cells in acquired aplastic anemia (dated by TCRdb to 2016 to 2019). The study in broad terms: On average, sorted CD4+ and CD8+ cells yielded around 3.4 ug of extracted DNA, with a range of about 0.19 to 30 ug. What the work shows at the level of the full study, not this receptor alone: Around 31 CD8+ CDR3 sequences were shared between patients and controls but appeared highly expressed in patients and within their immunodominant clones. No significant difference in CD8+ Simpson's diversity was found between patients and healthy controls (P=0.060).

Including cysteine and phenylalanine, the CDR3 has 14 amino acids. Only the CDR3 region is kept as DNA, spanning 42 bases read in frame from base 1. V has 5 bases trimmed and J has 7 bases trimmed; junction bases matching no gene number 5. CDR1 and CDR2, per the germline V gene, are SGHTA and FQGTGA. The sequencing input was sorted CD4+, CD8+, or CD8+CD57+ T cells (not recorded which) from PBMCs. The chain was built from TRBV7-3 and TRBJ1-6, with 7 central nucleotides matching TRBD1. This TCR derives from a human donor with severe aplastic anemia or a healthy control (not recorded which). The DNA is as follows: TGTGCCAGCAGCGTGGGACAGACCAATTCACCCCTCCACTTT. It translates as CASSVGQTNSPLHF.